Given below is one T cell receptor (beta chain) in context. Trimming cost V 5 bases and J 2 bases, with 10 bases left between them. CDR1 is PRHDT and CDR2 is FYEKMQ in the germline V gene (reference sequence). This CDR3 comprises 13 residues. The record originates from a study of type 1 and type 2 diabetes patients. Genomic DNA was the PCR template. A primer set of 30 forward and 13 reverse primers amplified the CDR3. TCRdb re-analysed the multiplex PCR reads in MiXCR, keeping a single row per CDR3 protein. The table shows around 300,000 distinct CDR3 sequences, with approximately 50% occurring only once.

The TCR comes from a young man with type 2 diabetes. This sequence joins TRBV13 and TRBJ2-7, with D unclear. The source material was peripheral blood mononuclear cells (PBMCs). The DNA of the CDR3 is TGTGCCAGCAGCCAAGGCGAAACCTACGAGCAGTACTTC. This sequence encodes CASSQGETYEQYF.